The source of this TCR beta chain is a study of Ad26.COV2.S vaccination and SARS-CoV-2 variants. About the study: Intramuscularly, Ad26.COV2.S was given either once or twice, 56 days apart.

V was cut by 2 bases and J by 6 bases, with 17 bases left in between. CDR1 is SGHVS, CDR2 FNYEAQ, per germline. The CDR3 is 15 residues long. As for treatment: around 19 received Ad26.COV2.S at low or high dose, single or two shots; a few received placebo; per-sample allocation not given. Repertoires come from day 63 after the first vaccine or placebo injection. Some clones are missing from TCRdb's copy, which holds only in-frame ones; the method was immunoSEQ multiplex PCR. Of about 680,000 clones in the sample, 80% to 90% were seen once. The rearrangement links TRBV7-6 to TRBJ2-7, with D unclear. This clonotype was obtained from a person between 18 and 65 years old who received the Ad26.COV2.S COVID-19 vaccine or a placebo. The specimen comprised peripheral blood, sampled in a trial of Ad26.COV2.S vaccine versus placebo. CDR3 nucleotide sequence: TGTGCCAGCAGCTTAAGGACGGTCGGCGAGGCCGAGCAGTACTTC. Amino acids: CASSLRTVGEAEQYF.